This T cell receptor (beta chain) was recorded in a study of cytomegalovirus exposure and HLA in healthy donors. Points from the study as a whole: The productive fraction for most TCR beta V segments was about 87% or about 30% in an earlier analysis. A later analysis showed TCR association rates differing by HLA locus, peaking at DRB1 and lowest at HLA-C. Later on, a genetic analysis was performed. It linked a missense variant in DCLRE1C with V- and J-gene trimming of TCR beta. In a later analysis, common viral pathogens appeared linked to several of the most significant clusters.

With regard to this clone: What it binds is unknown.

This PCR relied on a set of 60 Vbeta primers and 13 Jbeta primers. The data were produced by immunoSEQ multiplex PCR, yet TCRdb's version contains in-frame clones alone and is incomplete. The table lists roughly 160,000 clones, around 77% of them singletons. The germline gives CDR1 MNHNS, CDR2 SASEGT. The CDR3 consists of 15 residues. V shed 4 bases, J shed 2 bases, and the junction held 7 bases outside the gene matches. The rearrangement joins TRBV6-1 to TRBJ1-2; 7 bases are a match to TRBD1. Specimen: PBMCs. This sequence originates from a woman in her 30s in good health and CMV-seronegative. The CDR3 nucleotides are TGTGCCAGCAGTGTACTGACAGGGTCCAACTATGGCTACACCTTC. Its protein is CASSVLTGSNYGYTF.